This T cell receptor (beta chain) derives from a study of shared clonotypes between healthy human individuals. Study-level information: Per donor, three plates held CD4 naive cells, three held CD4 memory, two held CD8 naive and one held CD8 memory.

General study findings and limits: Several donors held about 4.5% of naive CD4 clonotypes in common.

Deep level was the assay's run setting. TCRdb's table, derived via immunoSEQ multiplex PCR, lists solely in-frame clones and lacks some. The sample carries around 2.5 million clones, 93% recorded once. The CDR3 consists of 12 residues. The V gene lost 2 bases and the J gene lost 6 bases, with 4 bases spanning the gap. Germline values: CDR1 MNHNY, CDR2 SVGAGI (reference sequence). Worth noting for this clone: Antigen unknown.

The TCR was taken from a man between 18 and 35 years old in good health. Some clones in this sample may be carry-over from other donors' samples. Specimen: naive CD4+ T cells from PBMCs. Indicated subset: CD45RA+ positively selected. This sequence joins TRBV6-6 and TRBJ2-2; D is ambiguous. The CDR3 bases are TGTGCCAGCAGTTACAGCCCCGGGGAGCTGTTTTTT. Translation: CASSYSPGELFF.